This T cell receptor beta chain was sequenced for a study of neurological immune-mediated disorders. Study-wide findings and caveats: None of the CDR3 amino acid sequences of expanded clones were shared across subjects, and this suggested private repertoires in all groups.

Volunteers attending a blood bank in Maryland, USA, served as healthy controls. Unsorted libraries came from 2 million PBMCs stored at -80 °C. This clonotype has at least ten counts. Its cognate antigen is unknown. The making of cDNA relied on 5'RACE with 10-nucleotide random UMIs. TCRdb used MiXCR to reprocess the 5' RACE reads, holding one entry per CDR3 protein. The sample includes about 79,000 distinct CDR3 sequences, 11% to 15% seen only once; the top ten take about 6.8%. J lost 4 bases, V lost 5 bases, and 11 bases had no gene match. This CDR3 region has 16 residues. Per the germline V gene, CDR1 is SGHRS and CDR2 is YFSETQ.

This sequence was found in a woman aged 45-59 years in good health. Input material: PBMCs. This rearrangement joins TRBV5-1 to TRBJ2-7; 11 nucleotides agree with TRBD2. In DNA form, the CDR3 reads TGCGCCAGCAGAACCACAACTAGCGGGAGAAAGTACGAGCAGTACTTC. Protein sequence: CASRTTTSGRKYEQYF.